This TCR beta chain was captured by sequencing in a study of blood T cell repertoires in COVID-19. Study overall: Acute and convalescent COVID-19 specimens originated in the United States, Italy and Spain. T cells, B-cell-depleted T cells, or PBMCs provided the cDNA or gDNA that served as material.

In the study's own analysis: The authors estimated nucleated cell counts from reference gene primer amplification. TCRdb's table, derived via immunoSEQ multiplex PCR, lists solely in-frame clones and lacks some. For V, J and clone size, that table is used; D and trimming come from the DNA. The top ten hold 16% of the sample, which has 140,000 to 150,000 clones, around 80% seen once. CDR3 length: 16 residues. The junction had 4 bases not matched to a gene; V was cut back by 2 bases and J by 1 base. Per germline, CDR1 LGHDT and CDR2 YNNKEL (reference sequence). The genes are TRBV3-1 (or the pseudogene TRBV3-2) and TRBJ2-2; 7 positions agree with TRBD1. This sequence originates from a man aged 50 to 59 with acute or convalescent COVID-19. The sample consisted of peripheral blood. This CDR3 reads CASSQYDRENTGELFF. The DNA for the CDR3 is TGTGCCAGCAGCCAATACGACAGGGAGAACACCGGGGAGCTGTTTTTT.